Listed here are 32 T cell receptor beta chains from one sample, sequenced in a study of cytomegalovirus exposure and HLA in healthy donors. Profiled with immunoSEQ multiplex PCR; TCRdb holds only in-frame clones, not every one. Among a few hundred thousand clones listed, 80% to 90% were seen once. Material for sequencing was PBMCs. The source of these receptors is a woman in her late teens or twenties in good health and CMV-seronegative.

The chain joins TRBV7-8 to TRBJ1-2; D gene unclear. The V and J ends lost 4 bases and 5 bases respectively, with 11 bases between them. The length of the CDR3 is 13 residues. In germline, CDR1 is SGHVS, CDR2 FQNEAQ. CDR3 sequence (DNA): TGTGCCAGCAGCTCGACACCCAATTATGGCTACACCTTC. It yields the protein CASSSTPNYGYTF.

The chain couples TRBV5-6 to TRBJ2-7; tentatively, D is TRBD1 (6 bases). This CDR3 comprises 14 residues. V was shortened by 4 bases and J by 4 bases, with 15 bases between the two germline ends. CDR1 and CDR2 from the germline V gene are SGHDT and YYEEEE. CDR3 in amino acids: CASSLGAGSYEQYF. CDR3 coding DNA: TGTGCCAGCAGCCTGGGGGCAGGGTCGTACGAGCAGTACTTC.

CDR3 DNA: TGTGCCAGCAGTTTATTATGGGAGCGCACAGATACGCAGTATTTT. This gives the protein CASSLLWERTDTQYF. V and J are TRBV28 and TRBJ2-3; TRBD2 might be the D (5 bases). Germline V CDR1 and CDR2: MDHEN, SYDVKM. This CDR3 contains 15 residues. The V end lost 1 base, the J end lost 1 base, and 9 bases lay between the germline ends.

This chain uses TRBV7-2 with TRBJ2-7, with 7 nucleotides matching TRBD1. Germline V gene sequence: CDR1 SGHTA, CDR2 FQGNSA. Losses at the gene ends were 5 bases for V and 2 bases for J; bases not matched to a gene: 12. This CDR3 has 16 amino acids. The CDR3 DNA reads TGTGCCAGCAGCCTATCCCCACCGGGACAGACCTACGAGCAGTACTTC. This gives the protein CASSLSPPGQTYEQYF.

This chain connects TRBV27 to TRBJ2-1; TRBD2 aligns across 8 bases. V was pared by 6 bases and J by 6 bases, with 10 bases of the junction left unmatched. This CDR3 comprises 15 residues. Germline CDR1 is MNHEY and CDR2 is SMNVEV (reference sequence). For the CDR3, the DNA is TGTGCCAGCAGCCTAGGGACTAGTCAGGGCAATGAGCAGTTCTTC. Amino acid sequence: CASSLGTSQGNEQFF.

CDR3 coding DNA: TGTGCCAGCAGTGGAACAGGTGGCAATCAGCCCCAGCATTTT. Translation gives CASSGTGGNQPQHF. The rearrangement joins TRBV2 to TRBJ1-5; tentatively, D is TRBD1 (5 bases). The CDR3 sequence is 14 residues long. CDR1 SNHLY and CDR2 FYNNEI come from the germline V gene. The V end was cut by 4 bases, the J end by 2 bases, with 9 bases between.

A remark on this clone: Other nucleotide sequences in the sample specify the same CDR3. This rearrangement joins TRBV2 to TRBJ1-1; D might be TRBD1 (5 bases). This CDR3 comprises 13 residues. Trimming stripped 5 bases from V and 1 base from J, with 8 bases between. Germline V gives CDR1 SNHLY, CDR2 FYNNEI. The CDR3 region has the DNA TGTGCCAGCAGTCCTCAGGGGAACACTGAAGCTTTCTTT. Amino acids: CASSPQGNTEAFF.

The rearrangement uses TRBV30 and TRBJ1-2; D is possibly TRBD1 (6 bases). This CDR3 comprises 16 residues. Trimming left V 3 bases short and J 2 bases short, with 19 bases between. CDR1 is GTSNPN and CDR2 is SVGIG in the germline V gene (reference sequence). CDR3 DNA: TGTGCCTGGAGCCTCAGGACAGTCTCCGTGAACTATGGCTACACCTTC. Translation gives CAWSLRTVSVNYGYTF.

The chain employs TRBV5-1 and TRBJ1-2; 7 positions match TRBD1. The V and J ends lost 5 bases and 5 bases, in that order; junction bases with no gene match: 3. This CDR3 has 12 amino acids. The V gene's germline CDR1 is SGHRS and CDR2 YFSETQ. In DNA, the CDR3 is TGCGCCAGCAGTGGACAGGTTTATGGCTACACCTTC. Amino acids: CASSGQVYGYTF.

The chain recombines TRBV5-1 with TRBJ1-2; D possibly corresponds to TRBD1 (5 bases). Germline values: CDR1 SGHRS, CDR2 YFSETQ. V gave up 2 bases and J gave up 2 bases, with 7 bases separating them. The CDR3 runs to 13 residues. The CDR3 coding sequence is TGCGCCAGCAGCTTCGACAGAAACTATGGCTACACCTTC. Its protein is CASSFDRNYGYTF. Based on the CDR3 plus reference TRBV5-1 and TRBJ1-2, the full variable domain is KAGVTQTPRYLIKTRGQQVTLSCSPISGHRSVSWYQQTPGQGLQFLFEYFSETQRNKGNFPGRFSGRQFSNSRSEMNVSTLELGDSALYLCASSFDRNYGYTFGSGTRLTVV.

The genes are TRBV6-4 and TRBJ2-1, with TRBD1 matching over 11 bases. After removal of 5 bases from V and 10 bases from J, the junction contained 7 bases not matched to a gene. Looked up from germline, CDR1 is MRHNA and CDR2 is SNTAGT. CDR3 length: 14 residues. The CDR3 reads CASSYGQGAMEQFF. CDR3 coding DNA: TGTGCCAGCAGTTATGGACAGGGGGCGATGGAGCAGTTCTTC.

There are a few counts of this clone. The genes are TRBV6-5 and TRBJ1-6; D ambiguous. The CDR3 length is 14 residues. Trimming took off 5 bases at V and 6 bases at J, with 11 bases between the two ends. Germline loops: CDR1 MNHEY, CDR2 SVGAGI. This CDR3 reads CASSNIRVNSPLHF. The CDR3 DNA sequence: TGTGCCAGCAGTAACATTCGGGTTAATTCACCCCTCCACTTT.

This clone was recorded once. The chain combines TRBV30 with TRBJ1-4; 10 bases map to TRBD1. Germline lookup yields CDR1 GTSNPN and CDR2 SVGIG (reference sequence). CDR3 size: 18 residues. V was pared by 4 bases and J by 0 bases, with 11 bases of the junction left unmatched. The chain's CDR3 is CAWTRVVTGGTTNEKLFF. The CDR3 DNA is TGTGCCTGGACCAGAGTCGTGACAGGGGGCACAACTAATGAAAAACTGTTTTTT.

This chain uses TRBV18 with TRBJ1-4; D is uncertain. The CDR3 runs 13 residues. V lost 0 bases, J lost 11 bases, and 10 bases lay in between. CDR1 and CDR2 from the germline V gene are KGHSH and LQKENI. CDR3 sequence (DNA): TGTGCCAGCTCACCACCTTGGGAGGGCAAACTGTTTTTT. Amino acids: CASSPPWEGKLFF.

Here the CDR3 DNA reads TGTGCCAGCAGTTTCATACTAGCGGGAGTCGGTGAGCAGTTCTTC. This encodes CASSFILAGVGEQFF. V is TRBV27 and J is TRBJ2-1; 11 bases line up with TRBD2. The CDR3 loop spans 15 amino acids. V was clipped by 3 bases and J by 9 bases; unmatched bases: 7. Germline V gene lookup returns CDR1 MNHEY and CDR2 SMNVEV (reference sequence).

V gene TRBV27 combines with J gene TRBJ2-7, with TRBD2 identical over 12 bases. The CDR3 runs to 15 residues. Germline CDR1 MNHEY, CDR2 SMNVEV (reference sequence). With 3 bases clipped from V and 6 bases from J, the junction kept 6 bases outside the gene matches. CDR3 DNA: TGTGCCAGCAGTTTCAAGACTAGCGGGAGCGGCGAGCAGTACTTC. Amino acid sequence: CASSFKTSGSGEQYF.

This chain uses TRBV6-1 with TRBJ2-2, with D perhaps TRBD2 (5 bases). The germline gives CDR1 MNHNS, CDR2 SASEGT. Trimming stripped 0 bases from V and 3 bases from J, with 11 bases between. This CDR3 comprises 16 residues. CDR3 nucleotides: TGTGCCAGCAGTGAAGCGCGAGGGTGGGACACCGGGGAGCTGTTTTTT. Its translation is CASSEARGWDTGELFF.

J is TRBJ1-1 and V is TRBV19; 9 bases match TRBD1. Germline V gives CDR1 LNHDA, CDR2 SQIVND (reference sequence). This CDR3 has 15 residues. Germline trimming cut 6 bases from V and 2 bases from J; bases unmatched to any gene: 7. CDR3 sequence (DNA): TGTGCCAGTAGCAACCCGGGACAGGGTAACACTGAAGCTTTCTTT. Translated: CASSNPGQGNTEAFF.

This clone is a singleton in its sample. This chain joins TRBV7-2 and TRBJ2-7, with D uncertain. V was clipped by 0 bases and J by 3 bases, with 6 bases between them. The CDR3 loop spans 13 amino acids. Per germline, CDR1 SGHTA and CDR2 FQGNSA. The CDR3 loop reads CASSLAAFYEQYF. Here the CDR3 DNA reads TGTGCCAGCAGCTTAGCGGCTTTCTACGAGCAGTACTTC.

This sequence joins TRBV5-4 and TRBJ2-1, with 7 bases fitting TRBD1. The trim removed 3 bases at V and 4 bases at J, leaving 7 bases unmatched. CDR1 is SGHNT, CDR2 YYREEE, per germline (reference sequence). The CDR3 covers 15 residues. The CDR3 protein is CASSSVDRQYNEQFF. The CDR3 nucleotides read TGTGCCAGCAGCTCCGTGGACAGGCAGTACAATGAGCAGTTCTTC. The full variable domain, rest sourced from reference TRBV5-4 and TRBJ2-1, is ETGVTQSPTHLIKTRGQQVTLRCSSQSGHNTVSWYQQALGQGPQFIFQYYREEENGRGNFPPRFSGLQFPNYSSELNVNALELDDSALYLCASSSVDRQYNEQFFGPGTRLTVL.

This chain uses TRBV2 with TRBJ2-3; 7 bases match TRBD1. The CDR3 extends over 15 amino acids. The V segment lost 6 bases and the J segment 0 bases; nucleotides outside the gene matches: 6. Looked up from germline, CDR1 is SNHLY and CDR2 is FYNNEI. CDR3 residues: CASRPGGSSTDTQYF. CDR3 DNA: TGTGCCAGCAGGCCAGGGGGATCTAGCACAGATACGCAGTATTTT.

The table lists this clone with a count of one. This rearrangement joins TRBV27 to TRBJ2-7; 7 nucleotides align to TRBD2. CDR3 length: 18 amino acids. Trimming took 5 bases from V and 0 from J; bases not matched to a gene: 16. The germline gives CDR1 MNHEY, CDR2 SMNVEV (reference sequence). The CDR3 DNA follows: TGTGCCAGCAGTCACCTTCCACGCGGGGGACCCAACTCCTACGAGCAGTACTTC. Encoded protein: CASSHLPRGGPNSYEQYF.

The rearrangement uses TRBV5-1 and TRBJ1-3, with 7 nucleotides matching TRBD1. Germline V gene lookup returns CDR1 SGHRS and CDR2 YFSETQ. The CDR3 has 16 amino acids. The V gene end was trimmed by 3 bases and the J gene end by 0 bases; junction bases not matched to a gene: 6. The CDR3 region is CASSYEAGGSGNTIYF. CDR3 sequence (DNA): TGCGCCAGCAGCTACGAGGCAGGGGGCTCTGGAAACACCATATATTTT.

This sequence joins TRBV30 and TRBJ1-5; TRBD1 matches at 8 bases. This CDR3 region has 19 residues. V dropped 3 bases and J dropped 5; count of bases not matched to a gene: 21. Germline V CDR1 and CDR2: GTSNPN, SVGIG (reference sequence). The CDR3 region is CAWSGRQGKAFKSDQPQHF. The CDR3 bases are TGTGCCTGGAGCGGAAGACAGGGGAAGGCCTTCAAATCTGATCAGCCCCAGCATTTT. Drawing the rest from reference TRBV30 and TRBJ1-5, the complete variable domain is SQTIHQWPATLVQPVGSPLSLECTVEGTSNPNLYWYRQAAGRGLQLLFYSVGIGQISSEVPQNLSASRPQDRQFILSSKKLLLSDSGFYLCAWSGRQGKAFKSDQPQHFGDGTRLSIL.

This clone was detected a few times. V usage is TRBV9 and J usage is TRBJ2-7; 7 bases match TRBD2. CDR1 and CDR2 from the germline V gene are SGDLS and YYNGEE. The CDR3 extends over 13 amino acids. The ends lost 2 bases at V and 3 bases at J; junction bases unmatched: 2. The CDR3 region is CASSVGGNYEQYF. For the CDR3, the DNA is TGTGCCAGCAGCGTGGGAGGGAACTACGAGCAGTACTTC.

On this clone: Other nucleotide sequences in the sample specify the same CDR3. The chain has TRBV5-1 and TRBJ1-4; 8 bases map to TRBD1. CDR1 is SGHRS, CDR2 YFSETQ, per germline. The CDR3 length is 16 residues. V lost 4 bases, J lost 2 bases, and 7 bases stayed unmatched. This chain's CDR3 is CASSTGQGSTNEKLFF. CDR3 DNA: TGCGCCAGCAGCACCGGACAGGGCTCGACTAATGAAAAACTGTTTTTT.

This chain connects TRBV5-8 to TRBJ1-1, with 10 bases identical to TRBD1. With 6 bases clipped from V and 1 base from J, the junction kept 3 bases outside the gene matches. Germline assignment: CDR1 SGHTS and CDR2 YDEGEE. The CDR3 is 14 amino acids. The CDR3 here is CASIRDRGNTEAFF. CDR3 nucleotides: TGTGCCAGCATCCGGGACAGGGGGAACACTGAAGCTTTCTTT.

This chain joins TRBV6-1 and TRBJ2-1; weak D call: TRBD2 (6 bases). Per germline, CDR1 MNHNS and CDR2 SASEGT. V dropped 2 bases and J dropped 6 bases, with 14 bases sitting between them. The CDR3 extends over 15 amino acids. This CDR3 reads CASSERRDPSNEQFF. CDR3 DNA: TGTGCCAGCAGTGAACGGCGGGATCCCTCCAATGAGCAGTTCTTC.

J is TRBJ1-1 and V is TRBV2, with D unclear. The CDR3 loop spans 14 amino acids. CDR1 and CDR2 from the germline V gene are SNHLY and FYNNEI. V dropped 3 bases and J dropped 2 bases, with 10 bases sitting between them. DNA of the CDR3: TGTGCCAGCAGTGAGCTTAGTGAAAACACTGAAGCTTTCTTT. Translation gives CASSELSENTEAFF. Full variable domain (outside the CDR3, taken from reference TRBV2 and TRBJ1-1): EPEVTQTPSHQVTQMGQEVILRCVPISNHLYFYWYRQILGQKVEFLVSFYNNEISEKSEIFDDQFSVERPDGSNFTLKIRSTKLEDSAMYFCASSELSENTEAFFGQGTRLTVV.

With respect to this clone: The germline gene is not matched at one end of the junction; a read error may be the cause. The chain has TRBV7-7 and TRBJ2-1, with D possibly being TRBD1 (6 bases). The CDR3 contains 13 residues. Germline V gene lookup returns CDR1 SSHAT and CDR2 FNYEAQ (reference sequence). CDR3 amino acids: CASSQGGVNEQFF. The CDR3 DNA sequence: TGTGCTAGCAGCCAAGGGGGTGTCAATGAGCAGTTCTTC.

The V gene is TRBV11-2, the J gene TRBJ2-1; TRBD1 matches 8 bases. Germline CDR1 and CDR2: SGHAT and FQNNGV. After removal of 5 bases from V and 2 bases from J, the junction contained 11 bases not matched to a gene. This CDR3 has 17 amino acids. Here the CDR3 reads CASSLGRTGMPYNEQFF. Written as DNA, the CDR3 is TGTGCCAGCAGCCTAGGGCGGACAGGGATGCCCTACAATGAGCAGTTCTTC.

This chain uses TRBV6-5 with TRBJ2-7; 11 bases are shared with TRBD1. The germline gives CDR1 MNHEY, CDR2 SVGAGI. Germline trimming cut 7 bases from V and 5 bases from J; bases unmatched to any gene: 7. This CDR3 has 14 residues. In DNA form, the CDR3 reads TGTGCCAGCAAACCGGGACAGGGGGTAGACGAGCAGTACTTC. Residues: CASKPGQGVDEQYF.